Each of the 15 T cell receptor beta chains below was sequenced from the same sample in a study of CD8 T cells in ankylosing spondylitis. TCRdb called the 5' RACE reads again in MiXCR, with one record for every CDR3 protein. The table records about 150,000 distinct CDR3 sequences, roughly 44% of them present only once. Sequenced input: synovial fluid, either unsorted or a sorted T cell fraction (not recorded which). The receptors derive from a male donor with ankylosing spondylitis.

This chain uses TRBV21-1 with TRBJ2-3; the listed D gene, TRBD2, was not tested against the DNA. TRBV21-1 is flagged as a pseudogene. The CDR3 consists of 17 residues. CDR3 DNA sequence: TGTGCCAGCAGCCCCCGTCTGGCGGGGGGGCCATGGGATACGCAGTATTTT. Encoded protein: CASSPRLAGGPWDTQYF.

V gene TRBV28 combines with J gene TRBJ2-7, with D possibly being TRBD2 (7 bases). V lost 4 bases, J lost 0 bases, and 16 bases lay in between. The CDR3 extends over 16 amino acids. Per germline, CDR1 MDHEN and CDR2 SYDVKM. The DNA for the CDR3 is TGTGCCAGCAGTTCAAGGGGGGGGGCGAGCTCCTACGAGCAGTACTTC. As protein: CASSSRGGASSYEQYF.

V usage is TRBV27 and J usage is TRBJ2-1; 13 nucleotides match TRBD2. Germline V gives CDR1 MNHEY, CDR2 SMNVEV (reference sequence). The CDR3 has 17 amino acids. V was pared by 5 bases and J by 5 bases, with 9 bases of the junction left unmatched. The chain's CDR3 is CASSPPTSGGRDNEQFF. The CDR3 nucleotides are TGTGCCAGCAGTCCGCCGACTAGCGGGGGGCGGGACAATGAGCAGTTCTTC.

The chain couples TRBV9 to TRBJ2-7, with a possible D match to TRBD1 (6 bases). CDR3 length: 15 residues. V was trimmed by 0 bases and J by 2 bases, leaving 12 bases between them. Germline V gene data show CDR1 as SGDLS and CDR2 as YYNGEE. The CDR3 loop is CASSVGGGETYEQYF. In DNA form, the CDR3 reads TGTGCCAGCAGCGTAGGAGGGGGTGAAACCTACGAGCAGTACTTC.

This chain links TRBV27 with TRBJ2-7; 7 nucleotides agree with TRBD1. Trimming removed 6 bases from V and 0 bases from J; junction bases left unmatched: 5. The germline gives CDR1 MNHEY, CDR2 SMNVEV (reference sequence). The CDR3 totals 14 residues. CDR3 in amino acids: CASSPTGLSYEQYF. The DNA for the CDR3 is TGTGCCAGCAGCCCGACAGGGCTCTCCTACGAGCAGTACTTC.

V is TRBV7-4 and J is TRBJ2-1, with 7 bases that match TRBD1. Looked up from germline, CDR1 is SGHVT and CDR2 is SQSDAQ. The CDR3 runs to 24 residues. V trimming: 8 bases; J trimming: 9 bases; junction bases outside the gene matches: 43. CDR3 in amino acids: CASRQVTTRDRDSYSLSRRSEQFF. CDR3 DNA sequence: TGTGCCAGCCGACAGGTGACAACCCGCGACCGGGACAGCTACTCTTTGAGCCGCCGAAGTGAGCAGTTCTTC.

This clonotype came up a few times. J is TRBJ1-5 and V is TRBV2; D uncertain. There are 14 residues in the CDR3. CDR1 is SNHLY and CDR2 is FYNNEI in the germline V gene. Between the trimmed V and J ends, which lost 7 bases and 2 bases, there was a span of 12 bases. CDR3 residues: CASIAGLGNQPQHF. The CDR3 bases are TGTGCCAGCATAGCAGGTTTAGGCAATCAGCCCCAGCATTTT.

DNA for the CDR3: TGTGCCAGTAGTATTGGCCCCGACCCGAACACTGAAGCTTTCTTT. It codes for CASSIGPDPNTEAFF. V gene TRBV19 combines with J gene TRBJ1-1; D not resolved. V dropped 3 bases and J dropped 1 base, with 12 bases sitting between them. Germline V gene lookup returns CDR1 LNHDA and CDR2 SQIVND (reference sequence). The CDR3 covers 15 residues.

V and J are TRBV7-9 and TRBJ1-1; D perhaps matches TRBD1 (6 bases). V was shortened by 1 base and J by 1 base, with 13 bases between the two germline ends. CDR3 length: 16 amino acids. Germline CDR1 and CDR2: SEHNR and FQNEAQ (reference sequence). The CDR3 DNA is TGTGCCAGCAGCTTAGGACGAGAACAGGGGAACACTGAAGCTTTCTTT. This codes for CASSLGREQGNTEAFF.

In DNA, the CDR3 is TGTGCCAGCAGCGTAGGTCGGGACAGGCTGTACGAGCAGTACTTC. It encodes CASSVGRDRLYEQYF. The chain recombines TRBV9 with TRBJ2-7; TRBD1 matches at 8 bases. The CDR3 totals 15 residues. Germline values: CDR1 SGDLS, CDR2 YYNGEE. With 0 bases clipped from V and 4 bases from J, the junction kept 6 bases outside the gene matches.

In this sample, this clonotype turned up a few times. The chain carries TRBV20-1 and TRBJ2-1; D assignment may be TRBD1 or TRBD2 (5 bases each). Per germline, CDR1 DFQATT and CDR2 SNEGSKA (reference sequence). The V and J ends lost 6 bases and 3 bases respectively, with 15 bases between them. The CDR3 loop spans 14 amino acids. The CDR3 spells CSASPGARYNEQFF. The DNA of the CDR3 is TGCAGTGCCTCCCCCGGGGCCCGCTACAATGAGCAGTTCTTC.

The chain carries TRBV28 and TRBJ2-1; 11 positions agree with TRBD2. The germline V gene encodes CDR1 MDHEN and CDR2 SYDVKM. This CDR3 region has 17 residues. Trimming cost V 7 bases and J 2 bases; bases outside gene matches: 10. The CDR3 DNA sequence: TGTGCCAGCACCCAACTAGCGGGAGCATCTCCCTACAATGAGCAGTTCTTC. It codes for CASTQLAGASPYNEQFF.

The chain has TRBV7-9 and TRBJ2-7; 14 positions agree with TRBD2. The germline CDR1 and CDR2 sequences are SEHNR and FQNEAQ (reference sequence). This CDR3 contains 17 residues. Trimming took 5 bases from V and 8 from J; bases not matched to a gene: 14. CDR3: CASSLPVPGLAGVQQYF. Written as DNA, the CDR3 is TGTGCCAGCAGCCTCCCCGTACCGGGACTAGCGGGAGTTCAGCAGTACTTC.

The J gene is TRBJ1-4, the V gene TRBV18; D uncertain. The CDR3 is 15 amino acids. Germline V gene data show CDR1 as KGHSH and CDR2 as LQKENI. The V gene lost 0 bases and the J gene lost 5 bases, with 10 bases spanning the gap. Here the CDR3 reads CASSPPTVSNEKLFF. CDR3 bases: TGTGCCAGCTCACCACCGACGGTCTCAAATGAAAAACTGTTTTTT. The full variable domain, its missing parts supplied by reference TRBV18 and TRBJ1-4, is NAGVMQNPRHLVRRRGQEARLRCSPMKGHSHVYWYRQLPEEGLKFMVYLQKENIIDESGMPKERFSAEFPKEGPSILRIQQVVRGDSAAYFCASSPPTVSNEKLFFGSGTQLSVL.

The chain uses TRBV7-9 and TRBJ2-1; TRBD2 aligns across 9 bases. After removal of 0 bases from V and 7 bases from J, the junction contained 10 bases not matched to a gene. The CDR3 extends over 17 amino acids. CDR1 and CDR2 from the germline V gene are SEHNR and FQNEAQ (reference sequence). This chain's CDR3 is CASSLARKGLAFNEQFF. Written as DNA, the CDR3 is TGTGCCAGCAGCTTAGCCCGAAAGGGACTAGCCTTTAATGAGCAGTTCTTC.